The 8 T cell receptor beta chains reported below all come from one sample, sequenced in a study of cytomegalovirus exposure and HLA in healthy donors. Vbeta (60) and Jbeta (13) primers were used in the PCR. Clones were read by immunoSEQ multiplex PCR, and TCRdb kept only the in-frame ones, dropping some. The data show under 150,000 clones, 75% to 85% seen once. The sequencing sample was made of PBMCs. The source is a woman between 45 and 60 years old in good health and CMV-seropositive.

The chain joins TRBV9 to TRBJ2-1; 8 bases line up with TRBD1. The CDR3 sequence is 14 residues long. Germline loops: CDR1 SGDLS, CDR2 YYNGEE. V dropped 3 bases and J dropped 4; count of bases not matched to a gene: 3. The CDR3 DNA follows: TGTGCCAGCAGCGGAGGACAGGGATACAATGAGCAGTTCTTC. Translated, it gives CASSGGQGYNEQFF.

CDR3: CASSSGGHYGYTF. The CDR3 bases are TGCGCCAGCAGCTCGGGCGGGCATTATGGCTACACCTTC. The rearrangement joins TRBV5-1 to TRBJ1-2; D is unresolved. The CDR3 sequence is 13 residues long. Trimming removed 3 bases from V and 5 bases from J, with 11 bases in between. Germline CDR1 is SGHRS and CDR2 is YFSETQ. The entire variable domain, with the rest obtained from reference TRBV5-1 and TRBJ1-2, is as follows: KAGVTQTPRYLIKTRGQQVTLSCSPISGHRSVSWYQQTPGQGLQFLFEYFSETQRNKGNFPGRFSGRQFSNSRSEMNVSTLELGDSALYLCASSSGGHYGYTFGSGTRLTVV.

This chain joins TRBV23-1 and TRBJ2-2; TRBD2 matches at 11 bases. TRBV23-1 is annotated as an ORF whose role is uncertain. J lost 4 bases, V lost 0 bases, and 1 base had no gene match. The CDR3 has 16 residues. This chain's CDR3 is CASSQSSGRATGELFF. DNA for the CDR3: TGCGCCAGCAGTCAATCTAGCGGGAGGGCCACCGGGGAGCTGTTTTTT.

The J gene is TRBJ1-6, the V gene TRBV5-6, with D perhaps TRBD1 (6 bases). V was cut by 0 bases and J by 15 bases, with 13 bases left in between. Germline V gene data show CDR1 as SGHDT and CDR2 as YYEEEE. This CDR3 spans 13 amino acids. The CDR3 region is CASSLGQAVYLHF. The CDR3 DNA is TGTGCCAGCAGCTTGGGACAGGCGGTTTACCTCCACTTT. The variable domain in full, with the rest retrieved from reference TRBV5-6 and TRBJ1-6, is DAGVTQSPTHLIKTRGQQVTLRCSPKSGHDTVSWYQQALGQGPQFIFQYYEEEERQRGNFPDRFSGHQFPNYSSELNVNALLLGDSALYLCASSLGQAVYLHFGNGTRLTVT.

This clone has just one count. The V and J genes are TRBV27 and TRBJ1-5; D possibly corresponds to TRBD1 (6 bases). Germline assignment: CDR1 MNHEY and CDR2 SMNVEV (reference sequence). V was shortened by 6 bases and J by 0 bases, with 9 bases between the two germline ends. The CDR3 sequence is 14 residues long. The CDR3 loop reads CASSLRGSNQPQHF. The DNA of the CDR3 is TGTGCCAGCAGCCTCAGGGGTAGCAATCAGCCCCAGCATTTT.

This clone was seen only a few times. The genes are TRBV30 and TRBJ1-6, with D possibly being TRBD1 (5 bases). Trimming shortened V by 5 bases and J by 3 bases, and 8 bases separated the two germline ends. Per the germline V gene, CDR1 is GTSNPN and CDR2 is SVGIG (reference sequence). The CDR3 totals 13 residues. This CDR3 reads CAWGDFYNSPLHF. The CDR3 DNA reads TGTGCCTGGGGGGACTTCTATAATTCACCCCTCCACTTT.

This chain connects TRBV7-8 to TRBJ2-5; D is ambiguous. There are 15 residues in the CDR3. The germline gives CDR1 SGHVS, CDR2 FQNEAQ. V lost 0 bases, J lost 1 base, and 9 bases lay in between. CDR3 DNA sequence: TGTGCCAGCAGCTTAGCCAGACAACTCCAAGAGACCCAGTACTTC. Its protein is CASSLARQLQETQYF. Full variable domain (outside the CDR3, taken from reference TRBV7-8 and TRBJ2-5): GAGVSQSPRYKVAKRGQDVALRCDPISGHVSLFWYQQALGQGPEFLTYFQNEAQLDKSGLPSDRFFAERPEGSVSTLKIQRTQQEDSAVYLCASSLARQLQETQYFGPGTRLLVL.

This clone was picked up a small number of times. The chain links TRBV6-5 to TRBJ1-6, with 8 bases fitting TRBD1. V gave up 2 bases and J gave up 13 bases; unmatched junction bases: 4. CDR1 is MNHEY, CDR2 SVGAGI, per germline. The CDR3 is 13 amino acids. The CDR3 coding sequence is TGTGCCAGCAGTTACGGACAGGGTATGCCCCTCCACTTT. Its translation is CASSYGQGMPLHF.